One T cell receptor (beta chain) is described in this entry. This clonotype was observed many times. This clone's antigen is unknown. No much larger clone is present one base from it, and per-base qualities are unavailable. Library creation used RT-PCR. The data were produced on an Illumina HiSeq 2500. The public reads were quality trimmed at Q25 with fastp and then assembled into clones with MiXCR by TCRdb, keeping productive beta chains. Merged by CDR3 protein, the rows form single entries marked with the most common genes and DNA. In this sample the table shows around 170,000 distinct CDR3 sequences, about 10% of which occur a single time. The top ten clonotypes cover around 40% of the sample. This specimen belongs to a study of response to subunit inactivated influenza vaccine (dated by TCRdb to about 2018). For context, the study as a whole: Deep quantitative profiling of the T cell receptor repertoire was used in the study to follow responses to a trivalent subunit inactivated influenza vaccine. What the research found in general, with its limitations: The authors suggested that each seasonal influenza vaccination may recruit only a limited number of new T cells.

CDR1 MNHEY and CDR2 SMNVEV are derived from the germline V gene (reference sequence). V gives up 3 bases and J gives up 0 bases, and the segment between their germline ends measures 12 bases. The CDR3 runs 16 amino acids, cysteine and phenylalanine included. Just the 48-base CDR3 DNA is kept, in frame starting at base 1. The TCR sequence derives from a man aged 45-69 years who received an inactivated influenza vaccine. Donor details come from another sample of the same person, matched by shared clones. This sample comprised CD8+ T cells sorted from PBMCs, obtained less than 30 months after vaccination. The chain is assembled from TRBV27 and TRBJ2-1; the D gene assignment is ambiguous. The nucleotide sequence is TGTGCCAGCAGTTTGGTCCTCGGTTACTCCTACAATGAGCAGTTCTTC. This encodes CASSLVLGYSYNEQFF.